The 23 T cell receptor beta chains presented below share a single source sample, sequenced in a study of CD8 T cells in ankylosing spondylitis. From the 5' RACE reads, TCRdb called clonotypes with MiXCR, one entry per CDR3 protein. The data contain fewer than 400,000 distinct CDR3 sequences, around 15% of them seen just once; the ten biggest clones take up approximately 0.99%. Sequencing used blood, either unsorted or a sorted T cell fraction (not recorded which). These receptors came from a male donor with ankylosing spondylitis or in good health (not recorded which).

CDR3 residues: CASSRGGGFQPQHF. Here the CDR3 DNA reads TGTGCCAGCAGCCGGGGAGGGGGGTTTCAGCCCCAGCATTTT. The gene calls are TRBV5-5 and TRBJ1-5, with a weak D call TRBD1 (6 bases). From germline, CDR1 is SGHKS and CDR2 YYEKEE (reference sequence). The CDR3 extends over 14 amino acids. Trimming removed 4 bases from V and 6 bases from J, with 14 bases in between.

To note about this clonotype: One junction end disagrees with the germline gene, perhaps due to a read error. The J gene is TRBJ2-2, the V gene TRBV11-2; 12 nucleotides match TRBD1. Germline V gene data show CDR1 as SGHAT and CDR2 as FQNNGV. The CDR3 runs 17 residues. This chain's CDR3 is CSSSAGQGAPWTGELFF. The CDR3 DNA reads TGTTCCAGCAGCGCGGGACAGGGGGCCCCCTGGACCGGGGAGCTGTTTTTT.

The chain is built from TRBV12-3 or TRBV12-4 and TRBJ2-4; TRBD2 might be the D (6 bases). The CDR3 sequence is 15 residues long. Deletions cut 5 bases from V and 2 bases from J, with 13 bases between. DNA of the CDR3: TGTGCCAGCAGTCTGGGGGGTTTACCCAAAAACATTCAGTACTTC. It is translated as CASSLGGLPKNIQYF.

This clonotype occurred a few times. This chain connects TRBV4-1 to TRBJ2-5, with TRBD2 as a possible D gene (6 bases). Germline assignment: CDR1 MGHRA and CDR2 YSYEKL. Trimming stripped 1 base from V and 2 bases from J, with 11 bases between. This CDR3 has 15 residues. CDR3 amino acids: CASSQGIAGQETQYF. The DNA for the CDR3 is TGCGCCAGCAGCCAAGGGATCGCGGGGCAAGAGACCCAGTACTTC.

The rearrangement uses TRBV29-1 and TRBJ2-7; TRBD1 matches at 7 bases. V lost 5 bases, J lost 2 bases, and 6 bases stayed unmatched. Germline V lookup: CDR1 SQVTM, CDR2 ANQGSEA. CDR3 size: 13 residues. The CDR3 DNA sequence: TGCAGCGTTTCCGGGACAGCGGCCTACGAGCAGTACTTC. Its translation: CSVSGTAAYEQYF.

This chain joins TRBV3-1 and TRBJ1-2; no clear D. Trimming stripped 1 base from V and 3 bases from J, with 6 bases between. The CDR3 is 13 amino acids. Germline V gives CDR1 LGHDT, CDR2 YNNKEL (reference sequence). CDR3 nucleotides: TGTGCCAGCAGCCAAGGGCAGTACTATGGCTACACCTTC. Its protein is CASSQGQYYGYTF.

V and J are TRBV12-3 or TRBV12-4 and TRBJ2-3; D is undetermined. The ends were cut back, 6 bases at V and 1 base at J, with 11 bases in the middle. This CDR3 is built from 14 residues. CDR3 protein: CASSTLRGTDTQYF. As DNA, the CDR3 is TGTGCCAGCAGCACTTTAAGGGGCACAGATACGCAGTATTTT.

The J gene is TRBJ1-5, the V gene TRBV18, with unresolved D. The V and J ends lost 3 bases and 2 bases respectively, with 8 bases between them. This CDR3 is 14 amino acids long. The germline V gene encodes CDR1 KGHSH and CDR2 LQKENI. CDR3 nucleotide sequence: TGTGCCAGCTCACCCGAACAGCGCAATCAGCCCCAGCATTTT. Translating it yields CASSPEQRNQPQHF. Complete variable domain (other parts from reference TRBV18 and TRBJ1-5): NAGVMQNPRHLVRRRGQEARLRCSPMKGHSHVYWYRQLPEEGLKFMVYLQKENIIDESGMPKERFSAEFPKEGPSILRIQQVVRGDSAAYFCASSPEQRNQPQHFGDGTRLSIL.

This sequence joins TRBV15 and TRBJ1-4, with D possibly matching TRBD1 (6 bases). The CDR3 is 13 residues long. Deletions cut 7 bases from V and 5 bases from J, with 11 bases between. Germline CDR1 reads LNHNV; CDR2 reads YYDKDF (reference sequence). Here the CDR3 DNA reads TGTGCCACCAAACACAGGGTAAATGAAAAACTGTTTTTT. Residues: CATKHRVNEKLFF. Variable domain in full (rest from reference TRBV15 and TRBJ1-4): DAMVIQNPRYQVTQFGKPVTLSCSQTLNHNVMYWYQQKSSQAPKLLFHYYDKDFNNEADTPDNFQSRRPNTSFCFLDIRSPGLGDTAMYLCATKHRVNEKLFFGSGTQLSVL.

The table lists this clonotype with many counts. The chain links TRBV5-1 to TRBJ1-2; D is unclear. The CDR3 length is 16 residues. Germline CDR1 is SGHRS and CDR2 is YFSETQ. Trimming cost V 0 bases and J 8 bases, with 20 bases left between them. CDR3 bases: TGCGCCAGCAGCTTGGTTCCCGAAAAGCCGTGGGGAGGCTACACCTTC. This sequence encodes CASSLVPEKPWGGYTF.

This clonotype was observed a few times. The chain links TRBV2 to TRBJ1-6; 9 bases agree with TRBD1. There are 13 residues in the CDR3. With 7 bases clipped from V and 7 bases from J, the junction kept 2 bases outside the gene matches. Germline CDR1 reads SNHLY; CDR2 reads FYNNEI. CDR3 sequence: CASTGQGNSPLHF. The CDR3 DNA follows: TGTGCCAGCACTGGACAGGGGAATTCACCCCTCCACTTT.

V and J are TRBV6-5 and TRBJ2-7; no definite D call. The germline V gene has CDR1 MNHEY and CDR2 SVGAGI. V lost 0 bases, J lost 0 bases, and 9 bases lay in between. This CDR3 is 15 amino acids long. In DNA form, the CDR3 reads TGTGCCAGCAGTTACTCGGCCTCCCTCTCCTACGAGCAGTACTTC. The encoded protein is CASSYSASLSYEQYF.

A few counts support this clonotype. The CDR3 reads CSARAVKELLNEKLFF. In nucleotides, the CDR3 is TGCAGTGCTAGAGCGGTAAAGGAGTTGCTTAATGAAAAACTGTTTTTT. The rearrangement uses TRBV20-1 and TRBJ1-4; the D is unclear. The CDR3 is made up of 16 amino acids. V lost 1 base to trimming and J lost 4 bases, with 16 bases between them. CDR1 is DFQATT, CDR2 SNEGSKA, per germline (reference sequence).

The chain combines TRBV3-1 with TRBJ2-2; possibly TRBD1 for D (6 bases). CDR1 and CDR2 (germline): LGHDT, YNNKEL (reference sequence). V lost 3 bases to trimming and J lost 6 bases, with 14 bases between them. The CDR3 consists of 15 residues. This chain's CDR3 is CASSHSGTIPGELFF. For the CDR3, the DNA is TGTGCCAGCAGCCACTCCGGGACAATTCCCGGGGAGCTGTTTTTT.

This clonotype has just a few counts. This chain connects TRBV29-1 to TRBJ2-5; D gene uncertain. Germline assignment: CDR1 SQVTM and CDR2 ANQGSEA. V was pared by 4 bases and J by 3 bases, with 12 bases between. The CDR3 is 13 residues long. The CDR3 protein is CSVASRAEETQYF. The CDR3 nucleotides are TGCAGCGTTGCATCTAGGGCAGAAGAGACCCAGTACTTC. Looking up the rest from reference TRBV29-1 and TRBJ2-5 gives the full variable domain: SAVISQKPSRDICQRGTSLTIQCQVDSQVTMMFWYRQQPGQSLTLIATANQGSEATYESGFVIDKFPISRPNLTFSTLTVSNMSPEDSSIYLCSVASRAEETQYFGPGTRLLVL.

The table lists this clonotype with a few counts. The genes are TRBV12-3 or TRBV12-4 and TRBJ2-7; no firm D call. This CDR3 spans 14 amino acids. Between the trimmed V and J ends, which lost 6 bases and 4 bases, there was a span of 16 bases. The CDR3 sequence: CASSPTWPPYEQYF. The CDR3 nucleotides are TGTGCCAGCAGCCCGACGTGGCCACCTTACGAGCAGTACTTC.

The V and J genes are TRBV12-3 or TRBV12-4 and TRBJ2-3; possibly TRBD1 or TRBD2 for D (6 bases each). V shed 8 bases and J shed 7 bases, with 19 bases lying between them. The CDR3 covers 14 residues. The CDR3 sequence is CASGLGGAQNTQYF. CDR3 coding DNA: TGTGCCAGCGGGTTGGGGGGCGCACAGAATACGCAGTATTTT.

The chain joins TRBV28 to TRBJ1-1; D not resolved. Germline CDR1 reads MDHEN; CDR2 reads SYDVKM. V lost 3 bases and J lost 1, with 12 bases in between. The CDR3 totals 15 residues. The CDR3 loop reads CASSLTSAGNTEAFF. CDR3 nucleotides: TGTGCCAGCAGTTTGACCTCAGCGGGGAACACTGAAGCTTTCTTT.

The CDR3 here is CSAPDRGNGYTF. The CDR3 DNA reads as TGCAGTGCTCCGGACAGGGGCAACGGCTACACCTTC. This sequence joins TRBV20-1 and TRBJ1-2; 9 positions match TRBD1. J gave up 8 bases and V 5 bases, and 6 bases lay outside the gene matches. The CDR3 consists of 12 residues. From germline, CDR1 is DFQATT and CDR2 SNEGSKA (reference sequence).

This chain joins TRBV6-1 and TRBJ1-2; 12 bases line up with TRBD1. Germline values: CDR1 MNHNS, CDR2 SASEGT. This CDR3 is built from 17 residues. The V gene end was trimmed by 7 bases and the J gene end by 1 base; junction bases not matched to a gene: 10. CDR3 loop: CASTKRGQGAFNYGYTF. The CDR3 DNA is TGTGCCAGCACCAAAAGGGGACAGGGGGCTTTTAACTATGGCTACACCTTC.

This chain joins TRBV10-1 and TRBJ2-1; TRBD2 is a possible D gene (6 bases). Trimming shortened V by 2 bases and J by 2 bases, and 13 bases separated the two germline ends. Germline-derived CDR1 and CDR2 are WNHNN and SYGVQD (reference sequence). CDR3 size: 16 residues. The CDR3 protein is CASSERSGPPYNEQFF. The DNA for the CDR3 is TGCGCCAGCAGTGAGAGGAGCGGGCCCCCCTACAATGAGCAGTTCTTC.

This clonotype was observed many times. CDR3: CASSLFGTGAEKLFF. The DNA for the CDR3 is TGTGCCAGCAGTTTATTCGGGACAGGGGCTGAAAAACTGTTTTTT. The chain joins TRBV12-3 or TRBV12-4 to TRBJ1-4; TRBD1 matches 10 bases. V was pared by 2 bases and J by 7 bases, with 4 bases of the junction left unmatched. This CDR3 region has 15 residues.

This clonotype was observed at least ten times. This chain uses TRBV4-2 with TRBJ2-3; TRBD2 agrees at 8 bases. The CDR3 is 13 amino acids. V was pared by 3 bases and J by 9 bases, with 5 bases of the junction left unmatched. CDR1 and CDR2 from the germline V gene are LGHNA and YNFKEQ. In nucleotides, the CDR3 is TGTGCCAGCAGCCAGGGACTAGATCGCACGCAGTATTTT. Translation: CASSQGLDRTQYF.